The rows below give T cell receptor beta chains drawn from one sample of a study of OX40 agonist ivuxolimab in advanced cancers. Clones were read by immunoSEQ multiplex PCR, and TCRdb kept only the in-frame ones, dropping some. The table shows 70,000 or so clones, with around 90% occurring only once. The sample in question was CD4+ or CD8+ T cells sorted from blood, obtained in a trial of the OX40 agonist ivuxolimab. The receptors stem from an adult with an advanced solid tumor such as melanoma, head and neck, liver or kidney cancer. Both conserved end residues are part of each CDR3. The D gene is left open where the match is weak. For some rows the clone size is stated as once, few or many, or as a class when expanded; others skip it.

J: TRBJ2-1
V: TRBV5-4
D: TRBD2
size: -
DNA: TGTGCCAGCAGCTTGGCCAGCGGGAGTTCGAATGAGCAGTTCTTC
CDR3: CASSLASGSSNEQFF

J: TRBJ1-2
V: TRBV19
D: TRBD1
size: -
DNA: TGTGCCAGTACCACACGGGGCAGGGGGAATGATGGCTACACCTTC
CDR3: CASTTRGRGNDGYTF

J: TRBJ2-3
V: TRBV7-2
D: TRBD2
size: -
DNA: TGTGCCAGCAGCTTAATGGCTAGCGGGAGTCCTAGCACAGATACGCAGTATTTT
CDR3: CASSLMASGSPSTDTQYF

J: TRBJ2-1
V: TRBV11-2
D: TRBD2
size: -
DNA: TGTGCCAGCAGCCCGCGACTAGCGGGTGTCTACAATGAGCAGTTCTTC
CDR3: CASSPRLAGVYNEQFF

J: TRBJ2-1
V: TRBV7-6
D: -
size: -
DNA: TGTGCCAGCAGCTTAGCCTTTTCGGGGAGGACAGTTGCCAATGAGCAGTTCTTC
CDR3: CASSLAFSGRTVANEQFF

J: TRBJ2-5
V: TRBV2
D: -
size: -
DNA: TGTGCCAGCAGTGGAGGACTTCCAGAGACCCAGTACTTC
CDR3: CASSGGLPETQYF

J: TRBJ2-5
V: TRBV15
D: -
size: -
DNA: TGTGCCACCAGCAGGAGCGTTATTTATAGGGGGGGGGAGACCCAGTACTTC
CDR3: CATSRSVIYRGGETQYF

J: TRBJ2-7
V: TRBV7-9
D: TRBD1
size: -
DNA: TGTGCCAGCAGCTTAGATCACAGGGGCGGCGAGCAGTACTTC
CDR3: CASSLDHRGGEQYF

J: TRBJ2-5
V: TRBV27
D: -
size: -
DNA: TGTGCCAGCAGTTTAAAGGAAGCGTATCAAGAGACCCAGTACTTC
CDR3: CASSLKEAYQETQYF

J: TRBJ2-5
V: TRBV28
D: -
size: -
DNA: TGTGCCAGCAGTTTTCTGGGGGTAAACCAAGAGACCCAGTACTTC
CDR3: CASSFLGVNQETQYF

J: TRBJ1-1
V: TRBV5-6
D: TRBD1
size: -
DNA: TGTGCCAGCAGACACCGGGACAGGAACACTGAAGCTTTCTTT
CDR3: CASRHRDRNTEAFF

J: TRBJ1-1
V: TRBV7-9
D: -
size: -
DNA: TGTGCCAGCAGCCCAGGACTGGGGAACACTGAAGCTTTCTTT
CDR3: CASSPGLGNTEAFF

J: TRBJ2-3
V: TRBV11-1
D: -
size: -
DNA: TGTGCCAGCAGCTCCGACAGCACAGATACGCAGTATTTT
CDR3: CASSSDSTDTQYF

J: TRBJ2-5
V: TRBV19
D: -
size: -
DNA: TGTGCCAGTAGTATAGGACAAGAGACCCAGTACTTC
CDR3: CASSIGQETQYF

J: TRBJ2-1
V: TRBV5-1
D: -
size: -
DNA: TGCGCCAGCAGCTTTGGCCCCCCCCAGGACAATGAGCAGTTCTTC
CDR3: CASSFGPPQDNEQFF

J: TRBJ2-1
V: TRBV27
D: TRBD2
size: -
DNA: TGCGCCAGCAGTTTATCCCCACTAGCGAGCCATAACAATGAGCAGTTCTTC
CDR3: CASSLSPLASHNNEQFF

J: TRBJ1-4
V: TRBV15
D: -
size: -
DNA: TGTGCCACCAGCAGAGCGGTAGGGTGGGATGAAAAACTGTTTTTT
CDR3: CATSRAVGWDEKLFF

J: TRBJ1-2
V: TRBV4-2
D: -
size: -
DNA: TGTGCCAGCAGCCAACACCCCATGGGGGCACAGGAGGGCTACACCTTC
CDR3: CASSQHPMGAQEGYTF

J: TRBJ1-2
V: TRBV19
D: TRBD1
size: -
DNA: TGTGCCAGTCAGGGGGAGTTTAACTATGGCTACACCTTC
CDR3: CASQGEFNYGYTF

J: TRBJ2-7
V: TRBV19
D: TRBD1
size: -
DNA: TGTGCCAGCCAGGACAGGGCGTCCTACGAGCAGTACTTC
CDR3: CASQDRASYEQYF

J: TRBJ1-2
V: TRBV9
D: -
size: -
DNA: TGTGCCAGCAGCGTAGGAGGGGGGCAGACTAACTATGGCTACACCTTC
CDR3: CASSVGGGQTNYGYTF

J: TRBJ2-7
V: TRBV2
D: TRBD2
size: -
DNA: TGTGCCAGCAGTGAAGTGCCGACTAGCGGGCAGCAGTACTTC
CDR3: CASSEVPTSGQQYF

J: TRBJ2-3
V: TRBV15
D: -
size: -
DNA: TGTGCCACCAGCAGACGGTCTAGCACAGATACGCAGTATTTT
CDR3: CATSRRSSTDTQYF

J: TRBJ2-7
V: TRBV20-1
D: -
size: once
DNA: TGCAGTGCCCCTAGGAGGCACGAGCAGTACTTC
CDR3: CSAPRRHEQYF

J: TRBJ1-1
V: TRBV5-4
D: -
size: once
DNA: TGTGCCAGCAGCTTGTGGACAGACTACACTGAAGCTTTCTTT
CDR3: CASSLWTDYTEAFF

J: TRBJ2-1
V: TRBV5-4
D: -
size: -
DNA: TGTGCCAGCAGCTCGCGGCACGGTGAGCAGTTCTTC
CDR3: CASSSRHGEQFF

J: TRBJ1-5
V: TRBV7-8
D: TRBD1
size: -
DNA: TGTGCCAGCAGCCTCGAGGACAGGGGTAGCAATCAGCCCCAGCATTTT
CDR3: CASSLEDRGSNQPQHF

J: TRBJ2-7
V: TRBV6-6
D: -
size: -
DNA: TGTGCCAGCAGAGCAGAGGACAGCAAACCCTACGAGCAGTACTTC
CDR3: CASRAEDSKPYEQYF

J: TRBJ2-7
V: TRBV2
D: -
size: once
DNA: TGTGCCAGCACCCCTAGGACAGTGGGCTACGAGCAGTACTTC
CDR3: CASTPRTVGYEQYF

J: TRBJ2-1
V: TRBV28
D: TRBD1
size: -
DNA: TGTGCCAGCAGGTCGCCGGGACAGGGGGCCGATGAGCAGTTCTTC
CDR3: CASRSPGQGADEQFF

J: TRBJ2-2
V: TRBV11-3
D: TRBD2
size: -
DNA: TGTGCCAGCAGCCAAAGACTAGCGGGAGGCACCGGGGAGCTGTTTTTT
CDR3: CASSQRLAGGTGELFF

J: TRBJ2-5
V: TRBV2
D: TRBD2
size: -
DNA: TGTGCCAGCAGTGGCGGCAGGACAATAGCGGGGAGGGAGACCCAGTACTTC
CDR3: CASSGGRTIAGRETQYF

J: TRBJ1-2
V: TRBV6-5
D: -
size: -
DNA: TGTGCCAGCACTCCGACAGCTTGGCAGGGCTATGGCTACACCTTC
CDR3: CASTPTAWQGYGYTF

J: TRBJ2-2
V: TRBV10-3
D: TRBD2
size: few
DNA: TGTGCCATCAGGTCTAGCGGGAGGACCGGGGAGCTGTTTTTT
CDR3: CAIRSSGRTGELFF

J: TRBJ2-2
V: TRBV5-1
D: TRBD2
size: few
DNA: TGCGCCAGCAGCTTGGAAGGCGGGAGGACCGGGGAGCTGTTTTTT
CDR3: CASSLEGGRTGELFF

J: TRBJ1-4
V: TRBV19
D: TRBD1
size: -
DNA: TGTGCCAGTAGTATAGGCGCAGGGGGCGAGGAAAAACTGTTTTTT
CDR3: CASSIGAGGEEKLFF

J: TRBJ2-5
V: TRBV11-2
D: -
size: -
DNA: TGTGCCAGCAGGGCTGATAGGGAGGAGACCCAGTACTTC
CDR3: CASRADREETQYF

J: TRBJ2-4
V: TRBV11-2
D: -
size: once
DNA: TGTGCCAGCACGCAGGGGCGTGCCCCTGGGAACATTCAGTACTTC
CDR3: CASTQGRAPGNIQYF

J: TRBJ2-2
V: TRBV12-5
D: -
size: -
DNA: TGTGCTAGTGGTTTGGGCGGAGTTGGGACCGGGGAGCTGTTTTTT
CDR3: CASGLGGVGTGELFF

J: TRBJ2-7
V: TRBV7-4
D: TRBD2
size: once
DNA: TGTGCCAGCAGCCTCAGCGGGAATTCCAACTACGAGCAGTACTTC
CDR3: CASSLSGNSNYEQYF

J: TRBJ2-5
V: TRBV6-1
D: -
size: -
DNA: TGTGCCAGCAGACAAGAAGAGACCCAGTACTTC
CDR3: CASRQEETQYF

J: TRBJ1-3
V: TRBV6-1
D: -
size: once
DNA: TGTGCCAGCAGGGCCCCCGGGAACACCATATATTTT
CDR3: CASRAPGNTIYF

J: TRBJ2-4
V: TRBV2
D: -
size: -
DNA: TGTGCCAGCAGTTCCGTAGCCAAAAACATTCAGTACTTC
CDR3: CASSSVAKNIQYF

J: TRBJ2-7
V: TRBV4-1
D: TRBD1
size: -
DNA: TGCGCCAGCAGCCAAGATCAAGACAGGGGGCCTTACGAGCAGTACTTC
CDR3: CASSQDQDRGPYEQYF

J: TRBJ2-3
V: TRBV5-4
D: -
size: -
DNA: TGTGCCAGCAGCCCAACGAGTGGACGAGGCACAGATACGCAGTATTTT
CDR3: CASSPTSGRGTDTQYF

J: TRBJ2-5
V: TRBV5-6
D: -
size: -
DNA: TGTGCCAGCAGCGAAAACTGGGGACAAGAGACCCAGTACTTC
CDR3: CASSENWGQETQYF

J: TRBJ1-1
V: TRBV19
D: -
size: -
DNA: TGTGCCAGTAGGGGCGACACCCGGGATGAAGCTTTCTTT
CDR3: CASRGDTRDEAFF

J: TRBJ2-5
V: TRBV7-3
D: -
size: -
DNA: TGTGCCAGCAGCTTCAGCGGCCAAGAGACCCAGTACTTC
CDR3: CASSFSGQETQYF

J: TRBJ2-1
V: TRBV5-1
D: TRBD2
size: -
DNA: TGCGCCAGCAAGTTCAGCGGGGGACCCAATGAGCAGTTCTTC
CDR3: CASKFSGGPNEQFF

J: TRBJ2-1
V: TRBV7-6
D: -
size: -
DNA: TGTGCCAGCAGCCCTCCGGGTTACAATGAGCAGTTCTTC
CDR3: CASSPPGYNEQFF

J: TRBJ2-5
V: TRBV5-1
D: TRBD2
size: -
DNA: TGCGCCAGCAGCTTGTTACAGGGCTATGGCGGGAGGCAAGAGACCCAGTACTTC
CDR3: CASSLLQGYGGRQETQYF

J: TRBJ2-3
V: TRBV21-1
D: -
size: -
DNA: TGTGCCAGCAGCAACTGTGGACTAGCGGGAGGGCCTGGGTATTTT
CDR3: CASSNCGLAGGPGYF

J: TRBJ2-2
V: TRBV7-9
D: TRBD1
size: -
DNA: TGTGCCAGCAGCCGGGACAGGAACACCGGGGAGCTGTTTTTT
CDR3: CASSRDRNTGELFF

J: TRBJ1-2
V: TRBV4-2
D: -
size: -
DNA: TGTGCCAGCAGCCACCGCGGACGGGATTATGGCTACACCTTC
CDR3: CASSHRGRDYGYTF

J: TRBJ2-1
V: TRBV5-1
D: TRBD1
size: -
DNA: TGCGCCAGCAGCACAGGGACAGGGAGGTCCTACAATGAGCAGTTCTTC
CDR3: CASSTGTGRSYNEQFF

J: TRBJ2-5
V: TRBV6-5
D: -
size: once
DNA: TGTGCCAGCAGTTACCTGGGAGCTACCCAAGAGACCCAGTACTTC
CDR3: CASSYLGATQETQYF

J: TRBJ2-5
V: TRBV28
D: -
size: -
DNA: TGTGCCAGCAGTTTTAGGGAGTGGAGGGAGACCCAGTACTTC
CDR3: CASSFREWRETQYF

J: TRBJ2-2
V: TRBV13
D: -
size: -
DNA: TGTGCCAGCGGCTTAATCCATACCACCGGGGAGCTGTTTTTT
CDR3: CASGLIHTTGELFF

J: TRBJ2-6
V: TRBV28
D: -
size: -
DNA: TGTGCCAGCCACGGACGGGCCGCCTCTGGGGCCAACGTCCTGACTTTC
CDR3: CASHGRAASGANVLTF

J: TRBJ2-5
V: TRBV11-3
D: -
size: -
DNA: TGTGCCAGCAGCTTAGGGGTGCGGGACGTTGAGACCCAGTACTTC
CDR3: CASSLGVRDVETQYF